Listed here is a single T cell receptor beta chain. This sample is part of a study of cytomegalovirus exposure and HLA in healthy donors. This CDR3 spans 17 amino acids. Trimming removed 0 bases from V and 3 bases from J, with 15 bases in between. In germline, CDR1 is LGHNA, CDR2 YNFKEQ. Some clones are missing from TCRdb's copy, which holds only in-frame ones; the method was immunoSEQ multiplex PCR. The repertoire consists of 250,000 or so clones, with 80% to 90% occurring once and the leading ten covering approximately 2.5%. The chain combines TRBV4-2 with TRBJ1-3, with TRBD1 as a possible D gene (6 bases). The sequenced material came from PBMCs. The TCR originated in a man aged 18-30 years in good health and CMV-seronegative. DNA for the CDR3: TGTGCCAGCAGCCAAGAACTGACAGGCGGTGTTGGAAACACCATATATTTT. Its protein is CASSQELTGGVGNTIYF.